These T cell receptor beta chains were read from a single sample in a study of CD8+ T cells in alopecia areata. TCRdb's copy holds only in-frame clones and misses some; the assay was immunoSEQ multiplex PCR. The sample has under 300,000 clones, about 68% seen once; the top ten hold approximately 1.2%. The sequencing here drew on CD4+ T cells sorted from blood, taken at week 0. Every receptor here comes from a human donor with alopecia areata. CDR3s include the opening cysteine and the closing phenylalanine or tryptophan. A D gene is named only where the DNA matches it firmly. A row's size may be missing; if present it is once, few, many or a size class.

TRBV9,-,TRBJ1-1,-,TGTGCCAGCAGCCCCCGGGCCATACCTTCCCAAACTGAAGCTTTCTTT,CASSPRAIPSQTEAFF
TRBV5-8,-,TRBJ2-2,few,TGTGCCAGCAGCTTCGGAGGGTCTTACGGGGAGCTGTTTTTT,CASSFGGSYGELFF
TRBV29-1,-,TRBJ2-3,-,TGCAGCGTTGGATTTTGGAGGGGAATTCCCACAGATACGCAGTATTTT,CSVGFWRGIPTDTQYF
TRBV7-9,-,TRBJ2-1,-,TGTGCCAGCACCGAAGGGGCTTACTCCTACAATGAGCAGCTCTTC,CASTEGAYSYNEQLF
TRBV30,-,TRBJ2-5,-,TGTGCCTGGAGCGGGGGTCAACAAGAGACCCAGTACTTC,CAWSGGQQETQYF
TRBV6-6,TRBD2,TRBJ2-3,-,TGTGCCAGCAGTTACCCCGCGGGGGAAGATACGCAGTATTTT,CASSYPAGEDTQYF
TRBV5-1,-,TRBJ2-7,-,TGCGCCAGCAGCTTGGTTCCAGGCATTCAAGGAGCCTACGAGCAGTACTTC,CASSLVPGIQGAYEQYF
TRBV19,TRBD2,TRBJ2-2,-,TGTGCCAGTACCTCGGGGGGGCTCCCGAACACCGGGGAGCTGTTTTTT,CASTSGGLPNTGELFF
TRBV2,-,TRBJ2-7,-,TGTGCCAGCAGTGCCTTCTACGAGCAGTACTTC,CASSAFYEQYF
TRBV5-6,-,TRBJ1-4,-,TGTGCCAGCAGCCGCGGGATTGGGCGCGGGGGCCATGAAAAACTGTTTTTT,CASSRGIGRGGHEKLFF
TRBV11-2,TRBD1,TRBJ1-1,-,TGTGCCAGCAGCTTACAAGGGACAGTCGAAGCTTTCTTT,CASSLQGTVEAFF
TRBV5-4,TRBD1,TRBJ2-4,-,TGTGCCAGCAGCCAGCCGACAGGGGGCAGGGACATTCAGTACTTC,CASSQPTGGRDIQYF
TRBV7-9,-,TRBJ1-6,-,TGTGCCAGCAGCTTACTGGACGCCCGGACACCCCTCCACTTT,CASSLLDARTPLHF
TRBV5-1,TRBD1,TRBJ2-1,-,TGCGCCAGCAGCTTGGTTGCCGGGACAGGGGACAATGAGCAGTTCTTC,CASSLVAGTGDNEQFF
TRBV7-8,-,TRBJ1-2,-,TGTGCCAGCAGCCCGAGACAGACAAACTATGGCTACACCTTC,CASSPRQTNYGYTF
TRBV7-9,-,TRBJ1-1,-,TGTGCCAGCAGCCCGGGAAGGCGGGCGAACACTGAAGCTTTCTTT,CASSPGRRANTEAFF
TRBV29-1,TRBD2,TRBJ2-5,-,TGCAGTTCTCCCGGGACTAGCGGGGGGGAGACCCAGTACTTC,CSSPGTSGGETQYF
TRBV29-1,-,TRBJ2-5,-,TGCAGCGTCGACGGGGGTGAGGAGACCCAGTACTTC,CSVDGGEETQYF
TRBV2,-,TRBJ2-5,-,TGTGCCAGCAGTGAAGATAGTAGCGCGATCGGTCAGACCCAGTACTTC,CASSEDSSAIGQTQYF
TRBV19,-,TRBJ1-1,few,TGTGCCAGTAGATCCCATGGCAGTCAAAAGACTGAAGCTTTCTTT,CASRSHGSQKTEAFF
TRBV7-9,-,TRBJ2-5,-,TGTGCCAGCAGCTTAGCTCCTACGGAGACCCAGTACTTC,CASSLAPTETQYF
TRBV6-1,-,TRBJ1-5,-,TGTGCCAGCAGTGAACAGGATAGCAATCAGCCCCAGCATTTT,CASSEQDSNQPQHF
TRBV5-1,TRBD1,TRBJ1-5,-,TGCGCCAGCAGCTTAAGGGACAGGCGGTTGGGGCCCCAGCATTTT,CASSLRDRRLGPQHF
TRBV30,-,TRBJ1-2,-,TGTGCCTGGACCCGAGCGTATGGCTACACCTTC,CAWTRAYGYTF
TRBV29-1,-,TRBJ1-5,few,TGCAGCGTTTCACAAAATAGCAATCAGCCCCAGCATTTT,CSVSQNSNQPQHF
TRBV4-3,-,TRBJ2-3,-,TGCGCCAGCAGCCAAGATGGGGGGCATCAGGCAGATACGCAGTATTTT,CASSQDGGHQADTQYF
TRBV7-3,-,TRBJ2-2,-,TGTGCCAGCAACAAGGGTAACACCGGGGAGCTGTTTTTT,CASNKGNTGELFF
TRBV7-8,-,TRBJ2-5,-,TGTGCCAGCAGCGTACAAGAGACCCAGTACTTC,CASSVQETQYF
TRBV6-5,TRBD1,TRBJ1-2,-,TGTGCCAGCAGTTACGACAGGGGTAGGGGCTACACCTTC,CASSYDRGRGYTF
TRBV19,TRBD2,TRBJ2-1,-,TGTGCCAGTAGTGCCTCGGGAGGGAATGAGCAGTTCTTC,CASSASGGNEQFF
TRBV18,-,TRBJ2-2,-,TGTGCCAGCTCACCAAGAGAGAACACCGGGGAGCTGTTTTTT,CASSPRENTGELFF
TRBV9,-,TRBJ2-3,-,TGTGCCAGCAGCGTAGCTCTGGCAGATACGCAGTATTTT,CASSVALADTQYF
TRBV5-1,-,TRBJ2-2,-,TGCGCCAGCAGCCCCTACACCGGGGAGCTGTTTTTT,CASSPYTGELFF
TRBV29-1,-,TRBJ2-2,-,TGCAGCGTTGCCTCGGGACACGCGAACACCGGGGAGCTGTTTTTT,CSVASGHANTGELFF
TRBV29-1,-,TRBJ2-3,few,TGCAGCGTTGTCGTAGGGTCAGGCTGGCCCTTGGATACGCAGTATTTT,CSVVVGSGWPLDTQYF
TRBV7-2,-,TRBJ1-5,few,TGTGCCAGCAGCGTCCGGGGCAATCAGCCCCAGCATTTT,CASSVRGNQPQHF
TRBV7-2,-,TRBJ2-5,once,TGTGCCAGCAGCTCCTCGCCAGGGGAGACCCAGTACTTC,CASSSSPGETQYF
TRBV30,-,TRBJ1-2,once,TGTGCCTGGGGTACCCACAGGGTTAGCTATGGCTACACCTTC,CAWGTHRVSYGYTF
TRBV5-1,-,TRBJ2-5,-,TGCGCCAGCAGCTTGGGAGCGGCGGGCGGTGAGACCCAGTACTTC,CASSLGAAGGETQYF
TRBV6-6,-,TRBJ1-2,-,TGTGCCATGGGAGACGGAGTATGGGGCTACACCTTC,CAMGDGVWGYTF
TRBV29-1,-,TRBJ2-5,-,TGCAGCGGCTCAGGGTTCCAAGAGACCCAGTACTTC,CSGSGFQETQYF
TRBV5-1,-,TRBJ2-7,few,TGCGCCAGCAGCTGGGGCGGTACCTACGAGCAGTACTTC,CASSWGGTYEQYF
TRBV11-1,-,TRBJ2-7,-,TGTGCCAGCAGCTTACACTCCTACGAGCAGTACTTC,CASSLHSYEQYF
TRBV30,-,TRBJ2-5,-,TGTGCCTGGAGTAGACAAGAGACCCAGTACTTC,CAWSRQETQYF
TRBV27,-,TRBJ1-6,-,TGTGCCAGCAGCGGGAATAATTCACCCCTCCACTTT,CASSGNNSPLHF
TRBV2,-,TRBJ2-1,once,TGTGCCAGCGAAAAGAACGGGGGCAATGAGCAGTTCTTC,CASEKNGGNEQFF
TRBV9,-,TRBJ2-1,few,TGTGCCAGCAGCGTAGGGTCCTCCTACAATGAGCAGTTCTTC,CASSVGSSYNEQFF
TRBV6-1,TRBD1,TRBJ2-7,-,TGTGCCAGCAGTGAAGGGTGGACAGGGACATTCTACGAGCAGTACTTC,CASSEGWTGTFYEQYF
TRBV30,-,TRBJ2-5,-,TGTGCCTGGAAACGGGGCGAAGAGACCCAGTACTTC,CAWKRGEETQYF
TRBV29-1,TRBD2,TRBJ2-1,few,TGCAGCGCCGCCCGGACTAGCGGCTACAATGAGCAGTTCTTC,CSAARTSGYNEQFF
TRBV7-2,-,TRBJ2-6,-,TGTGCCAGCAGCTTACCTGGGGCCAACGTCCTGACTTTC,CASSLPGANVLTF
TRBV6-5,-,TRBJ2-2,-,TGTGCCAGCATAGTAGGGACGAACACCGGGGAGCTGTTTTTT,CASIVGTNTGELFF
TRBV30,-,TRBJ2-7,-,TGTGCCTGGAGTGTGACCGAGCAGTACTTC,CAWSVTEQYF
TRBV29-1,TRBD1,TRBJ1-2,few,TGCAGTACCGGGACAGGGTCGGACTATGGCTACACCTTC,CSTGTGSDYGYTF
TRBV7-2,TRBD1,TRBJ2-2,-,TGTGCCAGCAGCCCAATCAGACAGGGTGGGAACACCGGGGAGCTGTTTTTT,CASSPIRQGGNTGELFF